This T cell receptor beta chain was recovered during a study of OX40 agonist ivuxolimab in advanced cancers. Context from the whole study: Ivuxolimab was an agonistic, fully human IgG2 monoclonal antibody directed against OX40 (CD134), a costimulatory receptor. Intravenous ivuxolimab was administered to patients every 2 weeks at six dose levels: 0.01, 0.1, 0.3, 1.5, 3 and 10 mg/kg. Of the approximately 54 patients in dose escalation, around 19 had hepatocellular carcinoma, some 15 had melanoma, 9 had renal cell carcinoma and 9 had head and neck cancer. The dose-escalation cohort was around 84% male with a mean age of roughly 60 years, ranging from 23 to 79. Patients were allowed to have had prior anti-PD-1, anti-PD-L1 or anti-CTLA-4 therapy, and approximately 40% of the dose-escalation patients had previously received checkpoint inhibitors. Three dose-escalation patients achieved partial responses, one with hepatocellular carcinoma and two with cutaneous melanoma. Peripheral TCRbeta sequencing was intended to test whether TCR sequence diversity was altered and clonal T-cell expansion was caused by ivuxolimab. The paper describes the monotherapy dose-escalation part (N of about 52 patients) of the phase I trial of ivuxolimab. Results and caveats for the whole study, not just this receptor: In the 0.1-3.0 mg/kg groups, partial responders had among the lowest normalized peripheral clonal expansion, particularly in CD8+ T cells. Low levels of normalized T-cell clonal expansion were also seen in some patients who did not respond. Clonal expansion of both CD4+ and CD8+ blood T cells was observed from baseline to week 6 at doses 0.1 to 3.0 mg/kg. After ivuxolimab, expanded clones were on average more numerous among CD8+ T cells than among CD4+ T cells. Antigen specificity was not determined for the clonally expanded peripheral T cells.

V is clipped by 3 bases and J by 4 bases, and the sequence between their germline boundaries is 22 bases long. The CDR3 holds 18 amino acids from the cysteine to the phenylalanine. Only CDR3 DNA remains: 54 bases, in frame from the first base. CDR1 and CDR2, looked up from the germline V gene, are ENHRY and SYGVKD. Genomic DNA was extracted from sorted cells for sequencing of the TCRbeta CDR3 region. TCRbeta CDR3 regions were sequenced using the immunoSEQ Assay. Here the immuneACCESS table is served through TCRdb, limited to in-frame sequences with V and J called. Missing clones are a known gap in these copies; in checked studies unresolved V genes cover under half, and the rest lacks a known reason. Across this sample there are more than 100,000 clones, with about 94% seen only once. Roughly 0.15% of the sample rests with the top ten. Patients with autoimmune disease history or receiving systemic immunosuppression were excluded from the trial. Peripheral blood for TCR sequencing was collected from all dose cohorts at baseline, on cycle 4 day 1, and on cycle 7 day 1. Samples came from an open-label, multicenter, first-in-human phase I dose-escalation trial of ivuxolimab. The trial enrolled adults with locally advanced or metastatic head and neck squamous cell, hepatocellular, melanoma or renal cell carcinoma. CD4+ and CD8+ T cells were sorted separately from peripheral blood before TCR sequencing.

The sample holds one count of this clone. Its antigen target is currently unknown. No base-level quality is on record; no much larger clone is a single base apart. Here the sequenced sample was CD4+ or CD8+ T cells sorted from blood, taken in a trial of the OX40 agonist ivuxolimab. The clonotype originates from an adult with an advanced solid tumor such as melanoma, head and neck, liver or kidney cancer. In this chain, TRBV10-3 is recombined with TRBJ1-3, with the D gene call left open. CDR3 sequence: CAISDILGWPRRGNTIYF. The base sequence is TGTGCCATCAGTGACATCTTGGGTTGGCCACGGAGGGGAAACACCATATATTTT.